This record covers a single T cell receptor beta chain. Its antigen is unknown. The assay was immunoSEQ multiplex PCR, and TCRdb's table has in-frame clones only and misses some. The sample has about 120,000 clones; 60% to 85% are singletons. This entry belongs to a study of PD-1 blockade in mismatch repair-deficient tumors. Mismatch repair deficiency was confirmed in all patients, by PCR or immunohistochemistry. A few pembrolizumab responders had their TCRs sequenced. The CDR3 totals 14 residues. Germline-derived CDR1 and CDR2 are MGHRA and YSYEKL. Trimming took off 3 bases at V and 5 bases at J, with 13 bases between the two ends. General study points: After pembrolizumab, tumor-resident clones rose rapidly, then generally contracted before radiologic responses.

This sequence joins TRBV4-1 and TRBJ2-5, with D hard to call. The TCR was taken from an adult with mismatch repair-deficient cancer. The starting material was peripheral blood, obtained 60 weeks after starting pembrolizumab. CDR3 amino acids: CASSQSYVRETQYF. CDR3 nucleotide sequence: TGCGCCAGCAGCCAGTCCTACGTTCGGGAGACCCAGTACTTC.